Reported below is one TCR beta chain. Its antigen is not identified. This sample is part of a study of graft-versus-host responses after intestinal transplantation. Study information: Transplants given to recipients were multivisceral, liver-intestinal, or isolated intestinal. Anti-thymocyte globulin served as induction for all recipients, who then took tacrolimus and steroids for about 3 years.

Whole-study results and caveats: Some GvH clones appeared in ileal mucosa or blood before recipient bone marrow.

Assay: immunoSEQ multiplex PCR; the TCRdb copy retains only in-frame clones and omits some. The table has tens of thousands of clones, about 95% seen once. Per germline, CDR1 SGHDT and CDR2 YYEEEE. The CDR3 consists of 15 residues. The V gene lost 4 bases and the J gene lost 1 base, with 9 bases spanning the gap. The chain combines TRBV5-6 with TRBJ2-6; D ambiguous. The starting material was unstimulated CD8+ T cells sorted from spleen or lymph node cells, obtained before transplant. This receptor was obtained from a human donor who was the organ donor for an intestinal transplant. CDR3 sequence reads: CASSLITSGANVLTF. In nucleotides, the CDR3 is TGTGCCAGCAGCCTGATTACATCTGGGGCCAACGTCCTGACTTTC. The entire variable domain, with the rest obtained from reference TRBV5-6 and TRBJ2-6, is as follows: DAGVTQSPTHLIKTRGQQVTLRCSPKSGHDTVSWYQQALGQGPQFIFQYYEEEERQRGNFPDRFSGHQFPNYSSELNVNALLLGDSALYLCASSLITSGANVLTFGAGSRLTVL.